This T cell receptor beta chain was sequenced during a study of cytomegalovirus exposure and HLA in healthy donors. Broader study findings: In a later analysis, TCR beta V- and J-gene trimming showed a link to a missense DCLRE1C variant. Three of the chains that were CMV-associated were confirmed in vitro to be specific for CMV antigens.

A word on this clone: Its cognate antigen is unknown.

This CDR3 spans 15 amino acids. The V segment lost 3 bases and the J segment 4 bases; nucleotides outside the gene matches: 6. The germline gives CDR1 LNHDA, CDR2 SQIVND (reference sequence). This PCR relied on a set of 60 Vbeta primers and 13 Jbeta primers. The assay was immunoSEQ multiplex PCR, and TCRdb's table has in-frame clones only and misses some. The table lists approximately 170,000 clones, roughly 73% of them singletons, with 3.1% in the top ten. Sequencing was done on a sample of PBMCs. The clonotype comes from a female donor in good health and CMV-seronegative. The chain combines TRBV19 with TRBJ2-5; TRBD1 matches 9 bases. The CDR3 nucleotides are TGTGCCAGTAGTATGGGGGGACAGGGAGGAGAGACCCAGTACTTC. This encodes CASSMGGQGGETQYF.